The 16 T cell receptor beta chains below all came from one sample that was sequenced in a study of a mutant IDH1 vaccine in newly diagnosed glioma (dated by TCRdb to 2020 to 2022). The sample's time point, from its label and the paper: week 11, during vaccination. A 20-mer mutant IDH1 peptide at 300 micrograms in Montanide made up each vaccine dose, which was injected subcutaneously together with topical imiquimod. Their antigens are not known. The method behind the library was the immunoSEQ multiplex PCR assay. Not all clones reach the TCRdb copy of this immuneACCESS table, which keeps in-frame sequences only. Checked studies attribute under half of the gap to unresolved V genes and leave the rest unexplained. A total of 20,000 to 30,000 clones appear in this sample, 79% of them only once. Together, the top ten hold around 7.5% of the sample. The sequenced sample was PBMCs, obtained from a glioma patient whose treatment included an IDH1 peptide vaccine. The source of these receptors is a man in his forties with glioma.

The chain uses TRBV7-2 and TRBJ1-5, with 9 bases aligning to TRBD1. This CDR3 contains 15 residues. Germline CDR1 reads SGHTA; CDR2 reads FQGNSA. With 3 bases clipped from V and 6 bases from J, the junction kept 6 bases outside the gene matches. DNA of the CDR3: TGTGCCAGCAGCTTTACAGGGGGCGCGGGTCAGCCCCAGCATTTT. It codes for CASSFTGGAGQPQHF.

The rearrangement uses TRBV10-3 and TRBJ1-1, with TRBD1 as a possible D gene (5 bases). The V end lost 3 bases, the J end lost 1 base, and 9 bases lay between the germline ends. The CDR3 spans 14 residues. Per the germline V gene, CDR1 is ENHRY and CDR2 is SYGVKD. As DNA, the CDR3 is TGTGCCATCAGTGACGTGACAGCGAACACTGAAGCTTTCTTT. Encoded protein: CAISDVTANTEAFF.

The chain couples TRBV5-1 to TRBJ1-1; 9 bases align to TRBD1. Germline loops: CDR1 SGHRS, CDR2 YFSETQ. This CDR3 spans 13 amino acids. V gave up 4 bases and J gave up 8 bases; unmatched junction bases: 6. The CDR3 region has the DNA TGCGCCAGCAGCCCGGGACAGGGTAGAGAAGCTTTCTTT. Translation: CASSPGQGREAFF.

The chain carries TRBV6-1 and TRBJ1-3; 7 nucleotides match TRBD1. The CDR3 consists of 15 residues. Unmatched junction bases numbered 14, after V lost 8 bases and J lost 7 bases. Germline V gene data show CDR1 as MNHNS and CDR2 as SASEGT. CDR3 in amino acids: CASSEDRSNGNTIYF. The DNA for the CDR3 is TGTGCCAGCTCCGAGGACAGGTCGAACGGGAACACCATATATTTT.

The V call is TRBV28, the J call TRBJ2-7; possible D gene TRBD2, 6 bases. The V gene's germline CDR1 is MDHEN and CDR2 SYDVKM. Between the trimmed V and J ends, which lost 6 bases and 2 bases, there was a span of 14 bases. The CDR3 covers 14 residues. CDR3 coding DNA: TGTGCCAGCAGAATGGGGGGTGCCGCCTACGAGCAGTACTTC. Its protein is CASRMGGAAYEQYF.

The CDR3 nucleotides read TGTGCCATCAGTTATCAGCAGCGACTTTATAGCAATCAGCCCCAGCATTTT. Protein sequence: CAISYQQRLYSNQPQHF. The rearrangement uses TRBV10-3 and TRBJ1-5; D gene ambiguous. The CDR3 has 17 amino acids. Germline CDR1 reads ENHRY; CDR2 reads SYGVKD. V was pared by 5 bases and J by 0 bases, with 17 bases between.

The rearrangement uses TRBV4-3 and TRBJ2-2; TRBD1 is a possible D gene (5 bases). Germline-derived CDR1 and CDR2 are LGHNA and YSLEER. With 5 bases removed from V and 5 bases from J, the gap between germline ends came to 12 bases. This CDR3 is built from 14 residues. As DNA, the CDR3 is TGCGCCAGCAGCACAGGAGTCAGGACCGGGGAGCTGTTTTTT. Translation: CASSTGVRTGELFF.

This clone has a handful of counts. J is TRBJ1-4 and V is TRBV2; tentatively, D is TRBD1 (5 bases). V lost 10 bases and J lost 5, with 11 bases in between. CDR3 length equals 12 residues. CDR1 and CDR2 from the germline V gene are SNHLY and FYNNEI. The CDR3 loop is CATRQLNEKLFF. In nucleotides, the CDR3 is TGTGCCACCAGACAGCTGAATGAAAAACTGTTTTTT.

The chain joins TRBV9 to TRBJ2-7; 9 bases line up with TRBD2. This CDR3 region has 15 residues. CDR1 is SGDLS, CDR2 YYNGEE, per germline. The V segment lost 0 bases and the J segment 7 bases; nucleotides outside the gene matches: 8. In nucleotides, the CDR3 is TGTGCCAGCAGCGTAGTATCTAGCGGGATGGGAGAGCAGTACTTC. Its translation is CASSVVSSGMGEQYF.

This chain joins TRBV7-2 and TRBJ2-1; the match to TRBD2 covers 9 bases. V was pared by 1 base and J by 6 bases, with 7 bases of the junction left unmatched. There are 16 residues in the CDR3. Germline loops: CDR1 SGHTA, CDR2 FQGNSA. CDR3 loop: CASSLGWTSAINEQFF. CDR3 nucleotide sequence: TGTGCCAGCAGCTTAGGGTGGACTAGCGCTATCAATGAGCAGTTCTTC.

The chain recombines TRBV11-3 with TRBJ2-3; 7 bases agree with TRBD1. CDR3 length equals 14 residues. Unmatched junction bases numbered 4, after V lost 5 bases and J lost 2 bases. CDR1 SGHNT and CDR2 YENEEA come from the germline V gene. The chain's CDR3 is CASSPRGTTDTQYF. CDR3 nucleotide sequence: TGTGCCAGCAGCCCCAGGGGGACCACAGATACGCAGTATTTT.

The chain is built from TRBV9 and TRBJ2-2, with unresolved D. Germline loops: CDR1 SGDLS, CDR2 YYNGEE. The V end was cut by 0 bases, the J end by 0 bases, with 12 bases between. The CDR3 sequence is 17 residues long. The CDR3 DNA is TGTGCCAGCAGCGTAGAGGGCCGAGTCACGAACACCGGGGAGCTGTTTTTT. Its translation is CASSVEGRVTNTGELFF.

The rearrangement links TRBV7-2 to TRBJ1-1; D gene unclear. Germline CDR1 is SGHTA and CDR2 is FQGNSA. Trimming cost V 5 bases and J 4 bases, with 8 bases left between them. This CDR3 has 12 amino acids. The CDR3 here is CASSRGLTEAFF. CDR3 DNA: TGTGCCAGCAGCCGTGGGCTCACTGAAGCTTTCTTT. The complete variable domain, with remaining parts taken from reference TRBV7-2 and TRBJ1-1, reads GAGVSQSPSNKVTEKGKDVELRCDPISGHTALYWYRQSLGQGLEFLIYFQGNSAPDKSGLPSDRFSAERTGGSVSTLTIQRTQQEDSAVYLCASSRGLTEAFFGQGTRLTVV.

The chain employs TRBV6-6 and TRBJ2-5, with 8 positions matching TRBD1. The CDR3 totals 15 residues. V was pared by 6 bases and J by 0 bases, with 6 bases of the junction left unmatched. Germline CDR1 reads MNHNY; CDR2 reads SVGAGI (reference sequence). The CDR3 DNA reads TGTGCCAGCAGCCTACAGGGGGGCGACCAAGAGACCCAGTACTTC. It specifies CASSLQGGDQETQYF.

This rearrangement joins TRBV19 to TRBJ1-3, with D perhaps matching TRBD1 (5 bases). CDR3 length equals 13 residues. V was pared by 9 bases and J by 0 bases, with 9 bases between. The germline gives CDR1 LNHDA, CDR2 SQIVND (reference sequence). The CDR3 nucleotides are TGTGCCAGCGACAGCCACTCTGGAAACACCATATATTTT. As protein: CASDSHSGNTIYF.

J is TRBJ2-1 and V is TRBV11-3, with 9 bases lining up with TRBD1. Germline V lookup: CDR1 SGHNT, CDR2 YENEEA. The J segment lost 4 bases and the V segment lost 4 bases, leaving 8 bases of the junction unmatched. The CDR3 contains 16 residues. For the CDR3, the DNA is TGTGCCAGCAGCTCCGGGACAGGGCGAGGGTACAATGAGCAGTTCTTC. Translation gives CASSSGTGRGYNEQFF.